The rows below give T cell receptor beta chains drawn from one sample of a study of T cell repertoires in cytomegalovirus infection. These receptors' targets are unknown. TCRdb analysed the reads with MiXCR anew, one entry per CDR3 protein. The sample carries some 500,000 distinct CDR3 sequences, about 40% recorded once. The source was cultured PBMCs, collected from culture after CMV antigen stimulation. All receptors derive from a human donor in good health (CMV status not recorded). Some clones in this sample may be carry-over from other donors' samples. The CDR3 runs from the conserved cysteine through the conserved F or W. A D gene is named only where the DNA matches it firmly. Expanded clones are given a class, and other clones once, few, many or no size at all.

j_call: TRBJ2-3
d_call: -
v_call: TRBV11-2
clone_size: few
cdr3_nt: TGTGCCAGCAGCTTAGGCCCCGGGGGTCAAACAGATACGCAGTATTTT
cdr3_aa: CASSLGPGGQTDTQYF

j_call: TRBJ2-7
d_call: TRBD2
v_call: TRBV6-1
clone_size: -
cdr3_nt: TGTGCCTGCAACCCCCGGACTAGCGGGGGGTACGAGCAGTACTTC
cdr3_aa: CACNPRTSGGYEQYF

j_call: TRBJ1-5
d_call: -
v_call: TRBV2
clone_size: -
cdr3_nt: TGTGCCAGCAGTACGAGAACAGTGGGGGGACAGCCCCAGCATTTT
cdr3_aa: CASSTRTVGGQPQHF

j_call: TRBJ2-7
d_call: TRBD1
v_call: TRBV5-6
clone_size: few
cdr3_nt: TGTGCCAGCAGCCCCGGGACAGGCTTTGCGGAGCAGTACTTC
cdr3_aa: CASSPGTGFAEQYF

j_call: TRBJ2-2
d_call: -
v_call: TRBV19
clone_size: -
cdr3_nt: TGTGCCAGTATGTGGAGGGAGAACACCGGGGAGCTGTTTTTT
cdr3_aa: CASMWRENTGELFF

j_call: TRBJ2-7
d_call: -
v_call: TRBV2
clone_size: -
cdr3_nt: TGTGCCAGCAGTGAAGGCGGACTCTCCTACGAGCAGTACTTC
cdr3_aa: CASSEGGLSYEQYF

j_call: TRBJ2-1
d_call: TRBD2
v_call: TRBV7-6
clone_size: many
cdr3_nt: TGTGCCAGCAGCCTCATTCCTAGCGGGAGGGCCGAAGGGGACAATGAGCAGTTCTTC
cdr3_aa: CASSLIPSGRAEGDNEQFF

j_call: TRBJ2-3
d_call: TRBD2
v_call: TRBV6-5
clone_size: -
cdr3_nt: TGTGCCAGCAGTTATACTAGCGGGAGTAGGGCAGATACGCAGTATTTT
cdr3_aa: CASSYTSGSRADTQYF

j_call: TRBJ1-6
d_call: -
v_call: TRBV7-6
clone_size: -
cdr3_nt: TGTGCCAGCACCCCGAGGGGAGGCAGATATAATTCACCCCTCCACTTT
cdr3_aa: CASTPRGGRYNSPLHF

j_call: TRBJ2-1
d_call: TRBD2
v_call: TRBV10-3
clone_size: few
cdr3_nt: TGTGCCATCGCCTTGGGGGACTCGGGGGGTGAGCAGTTCTTC
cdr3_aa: CAIALGDSGGEQFF

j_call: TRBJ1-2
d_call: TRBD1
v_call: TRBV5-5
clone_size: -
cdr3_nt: TGTGCCAGCAGCTGGACAGGGGGCTACTACACCTTC
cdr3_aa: CASSWTGGYYTF

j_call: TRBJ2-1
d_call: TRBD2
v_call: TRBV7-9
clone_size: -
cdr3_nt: TGTGCCAGCAGCTCGGCCAGACTAGCGGGATACAATGAGCAGTTCTTC
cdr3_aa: CASSSARLAGYNEQFF

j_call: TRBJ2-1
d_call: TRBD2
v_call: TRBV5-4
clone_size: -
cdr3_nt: TGTGCCAGCACCGGAAGGACCTTAGCGGGGGGTGAGCAGTTCTTC
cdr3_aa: CASTGRTLAGGEQFF

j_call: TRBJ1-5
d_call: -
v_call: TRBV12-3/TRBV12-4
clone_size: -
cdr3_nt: TGTGCCAGCACCCCTGGTGGGGTGAGCAATCAGCCCCAGCATTTT
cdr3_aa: CASTPGGVSNQPQHF

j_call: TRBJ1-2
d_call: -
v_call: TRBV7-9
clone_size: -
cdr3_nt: TGTGCCAGCAGCTTAAGGGACGGCGCTGGCTACACCTTC
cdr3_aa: CASSLRDGAGYTF

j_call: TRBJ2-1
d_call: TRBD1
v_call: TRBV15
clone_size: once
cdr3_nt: TGTGCCACCAGCGCGCCAGACAGGGGGCCCTACAATGAGCAGTTCTTC
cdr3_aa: CATSAPDRGPYNEQFF

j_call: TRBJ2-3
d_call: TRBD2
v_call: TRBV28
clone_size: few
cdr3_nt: TGTGCCAGCGGCCCAAGGGGCGGGGGGACAGATACGCAGTATTTT
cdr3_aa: CASGPRGGGTDTQYF

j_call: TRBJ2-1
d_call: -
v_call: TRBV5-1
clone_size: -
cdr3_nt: TGCGCCAGCAGGGGGTCAGTAGACTACAATGAGCAGTTCTTC
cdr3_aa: CASRGSVDYNEQFF

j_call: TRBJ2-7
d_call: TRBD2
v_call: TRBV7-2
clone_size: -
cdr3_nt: TGTGCCAGCAGCTTAACTAGCGGTGATTACTACGAGCAGTACTTC
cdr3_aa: CASSLTSGDYYEQYF

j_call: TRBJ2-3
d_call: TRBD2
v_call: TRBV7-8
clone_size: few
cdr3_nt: TGTGCCAGCAGCTTAGCGCCCCTAGCGGGAGGGGTGGCAGATACGCAGTATTTT
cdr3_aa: CASSLAPLAGGVADTQYF

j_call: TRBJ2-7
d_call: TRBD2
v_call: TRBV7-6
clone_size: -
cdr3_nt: TGTGCCAGCAGCTTTGGGGGAGCGGGGGCCAATGAGCAGTACTTC
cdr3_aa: CASSFGGAGANEQYF

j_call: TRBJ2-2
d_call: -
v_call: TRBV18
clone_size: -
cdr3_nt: TGTGCCAGCTCACCGCTTGTCAACACCGGGGAGCTGTTTTTT
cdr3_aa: CASSPLVNTGELFF

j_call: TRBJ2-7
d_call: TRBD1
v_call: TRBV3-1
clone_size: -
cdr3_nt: TGTGCCAGCAGCCTCCCCGGGACAGGGACCTACGAGCAGTACTTC
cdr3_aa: CASSLPGTGTYEQYF

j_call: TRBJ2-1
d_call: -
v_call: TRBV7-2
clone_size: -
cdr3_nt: TGTGCCAGCAGCGGCCGACGGAGGGACAATGAGCAGTTCTTC
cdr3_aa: CASSGRRRDNEQFF

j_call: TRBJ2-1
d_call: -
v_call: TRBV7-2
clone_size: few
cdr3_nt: TGTGCCAGCAGCGCCCGGACCCTGCTTGAGCAGTTCTTC
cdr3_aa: CASSARTLLEQFF

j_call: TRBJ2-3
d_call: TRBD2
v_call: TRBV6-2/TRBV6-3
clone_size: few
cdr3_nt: TGTGCCAGCAGACCGGGAGGCCTCACAGATACGCAGTATTTT
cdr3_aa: CASRPGGLTDTQYF

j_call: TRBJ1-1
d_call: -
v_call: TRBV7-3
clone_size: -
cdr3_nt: TGTGCCAGCAGCTCCATCGGACAAGGTAACACTGAAGCTTTCTTT
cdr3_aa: CASSSIGQGNTEAFF

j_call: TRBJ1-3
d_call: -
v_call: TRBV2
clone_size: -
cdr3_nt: TGTGCCAGCAATGGCCAGGGGATCACTGGAAACACCATATATTTT
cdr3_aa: CASNGQGITGNTIYF

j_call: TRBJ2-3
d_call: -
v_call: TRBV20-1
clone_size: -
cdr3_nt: TGCAGTGCTAGAGATCCGGCGGTATTCAAAGATACGCAGTATTTT
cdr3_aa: CSARDPAVFKDTQYF

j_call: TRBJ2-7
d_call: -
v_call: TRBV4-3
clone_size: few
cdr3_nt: TGCGCCAGCAGCCTCCGGGACGACCGTTACTCCTACGAGCAGTACTTC
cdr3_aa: CASSLRDDRYSYEQYF

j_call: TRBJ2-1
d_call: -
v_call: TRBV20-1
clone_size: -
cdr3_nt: TGCAGTGCTAGAGGTCGACGGGGGCGCTCCTACAATGAGCAGTTCTTC
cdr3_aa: CSARGRRGRSYNEQFF

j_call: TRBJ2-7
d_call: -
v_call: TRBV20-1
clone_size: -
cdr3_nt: TGCAGTGCTCGTGGGGGGAAGGCCTACGAGCAGTACTTC
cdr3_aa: CSARGGKAYEQYF

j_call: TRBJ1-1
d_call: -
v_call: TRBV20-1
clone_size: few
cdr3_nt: TGCAGTGCATCCGGGGGGGTGAACACTGAAGCTTTCTTT
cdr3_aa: CSASGGVNTEAFF

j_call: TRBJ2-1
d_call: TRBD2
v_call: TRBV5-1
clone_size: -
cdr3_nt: TGCGCCAGCAGCGCGGCGGGACTAGAGTACAATGAGCAGTTCTTC
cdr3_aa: CASSAAGLEYNEQFF

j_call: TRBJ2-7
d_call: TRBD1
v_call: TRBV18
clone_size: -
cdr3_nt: TGTGCCAGCTCACCACCGGGACAGGGGGACTACGAGCAGTACTTC
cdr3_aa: CASSPPGQGDYEQYF

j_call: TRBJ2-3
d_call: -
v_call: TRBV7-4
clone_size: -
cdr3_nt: TGTGCCAGCAGCCCCAGGACCGGGGTGGATACGCAGTATTTT
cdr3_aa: CASSPRTGVDTQYF

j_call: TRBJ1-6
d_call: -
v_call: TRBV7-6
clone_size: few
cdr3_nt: TGTGCCAGCAGCTTAGGACAGCCGAATTCACCCCTCCACTTT
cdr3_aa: CASSLGQPNSPLHF

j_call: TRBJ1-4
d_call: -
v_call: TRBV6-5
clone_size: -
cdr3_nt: TGTGCCACCTCCTTAGGACAGCTTCGGGAAAAACTGTTTTTT
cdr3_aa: CATSLGQLREKLFF

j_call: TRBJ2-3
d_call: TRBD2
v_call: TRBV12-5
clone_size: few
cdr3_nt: TGTGCTAGTGGTTTCGGACTAGCGGGAGGAGGCGATACGCAGTATTTT
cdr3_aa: CASGFGLAGGGDTQYF

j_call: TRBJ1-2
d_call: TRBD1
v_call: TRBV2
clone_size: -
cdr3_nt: TGTGCCAGCAGGTCACAGGGGGGCTATGGCTACACCTTC
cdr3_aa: CASRSQGGYGYTF

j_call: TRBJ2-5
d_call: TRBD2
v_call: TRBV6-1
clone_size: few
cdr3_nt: TGTGCCAGCAGATTGACTAGCGGGAGACAGACCCAGTACTTC
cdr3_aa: CASRLTSGRQTQYF

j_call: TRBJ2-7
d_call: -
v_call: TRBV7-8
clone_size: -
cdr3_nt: TGTGCCAGCAGCTTAGTGAGTAGCTTGAACTACGAGCAGTACTTC
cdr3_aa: CASSLVSSLNYEQYF

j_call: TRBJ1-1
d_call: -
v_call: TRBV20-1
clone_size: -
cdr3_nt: TGCAGTGTGTCCGGGGCAGTGAACGCTGAAGCTTTCTTT
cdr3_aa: CSVSGAVNAEAFF

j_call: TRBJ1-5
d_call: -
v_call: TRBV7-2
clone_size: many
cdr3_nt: TGTGCCAGCAGCTTAGCGCAGGATATTCAGCCCCAGCATTTT
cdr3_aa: CASSLAQDIQPQHF

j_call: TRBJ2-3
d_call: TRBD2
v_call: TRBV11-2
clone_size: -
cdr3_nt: TGTGCCACCAGTCCGTGGCGGGAGCTAATCACAGATACGCAGTATTTT
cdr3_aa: CATSPWRELITDTQYF

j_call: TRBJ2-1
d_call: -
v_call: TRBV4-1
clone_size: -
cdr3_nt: TGCGCCAGCAGCCAAGTTTTATGGAATGAGCAGTTCTTC
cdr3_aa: CASSQVLWNEQFF

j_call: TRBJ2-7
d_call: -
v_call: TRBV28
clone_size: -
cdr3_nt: TGTGCCAGCAGGTCCACAGGTAGCTCCTACGAGCAGTACTTC
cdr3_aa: CASRSTGSSYEQYF

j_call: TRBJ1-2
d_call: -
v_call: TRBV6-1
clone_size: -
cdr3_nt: TGTGCCAGCAGTGAAGTGGACAGCTCCAACTATGGCTACACCTTC
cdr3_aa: CASSEVDSSNYGYTF

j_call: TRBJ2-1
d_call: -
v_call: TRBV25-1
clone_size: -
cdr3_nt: TGTGCCAGCACCCACGGGGGGCCGGACGGCTACAATGAGCAGTTCTTC
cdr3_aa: CASTHGGPDGYNEQFF

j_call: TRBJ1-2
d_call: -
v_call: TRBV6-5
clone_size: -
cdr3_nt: TGTGCCAGCACCACCAGTGGGGGGGGCAATGGCTACACCTTC
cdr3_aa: CASTTSGGGNGYTF

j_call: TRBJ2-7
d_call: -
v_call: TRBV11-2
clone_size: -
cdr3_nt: TGTGCCAGTATGCAGGGGAATATATACGAGCAGTACTTC
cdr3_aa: CASMQGNIYEQYF

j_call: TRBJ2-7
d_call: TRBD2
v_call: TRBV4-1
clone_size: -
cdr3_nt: TGCGCCAGCAGCCAAGATTCTACTCTAGCGGGAGCCGAGCAGTACTTC
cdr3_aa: CASSQDSTLAGAEQYF

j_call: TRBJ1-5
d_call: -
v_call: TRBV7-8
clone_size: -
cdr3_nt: TGTGCCAGCAGCTCCGGGGGAGAGCCCCAGCATTTT
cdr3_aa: CASSSGGEPQHF